This record looks at one T cell receptor beta chain sequence and its context. 13 Jbeta primers and 60 Vbeta primers were used for the PCR. TCRdb's table, derived via immunoSEQ multiplex PCR, lists solely in-frame clones and lacks some. The table includes 210,000 or so clones, 77% detected once. The source of the sample is a study of cytomegalovirus exposure and HLA in healthy donors. This CDR3 spans 12 amino acids. The germline V and J ends were trimmed by 2 bases and 11 bases, with 10 bases remaining between them. Germline V gene data show CDR1 as KGHSH and CDR2 as LQKENI. This chain uses TRBV18 with TRBJ1-5; D uncertain. Input material: PBMCs. This sequence originates from a woman aged 60 to 75 in good health and CMV-seropositive. CDR3 coding DNA: TGTGCCAGCTCACCAGACCAGCGCGCCCAGCATTTT. Translated, it gives CASSPDQRAQHF.